A selection of T cell receptor beta chains follows, all from one sample in a study of blood T cell repertoires in COVID-19. Some clones are missing from TCRdb's copy, which holds only in-frame ones; the method was immunoSEQ multiplex PCR. The profile shows around 68,000 clones, more than 65% of them singletons. The sample comprised peripheral blood. The receptors originated from a woman aged 45-65 years with acute or convalescent COVID-19. CDR3s include the opening cysteine and the closing phenylalanine or tryptophan. The D gene is left open where the match is weak.

18	TRBD2	TRBJ2-1	TRBV10-3	CAISESGTSGSTYNEQFF
17	NA	TRBJ1-6	TRBV6-4	CASPPGSRNDEISPLHF
16	NA	TRBJ1-1	TRBV7-6	CASSLSPGRQNTEAFF
15	TRBD2	TRBJ2-7	TRBV18	CASSQGLAEFYEQYF
13	TRBD2	TRBJ2-7	TRBV24-1	CATRGSGSNEQYF
14	NA	TRBJ1-1	TRBV5-1	CASSLGGRDTEAFF
18	NA	TRBJ2-3	TRBV2	CASSALRIEQGATDTQYF
17	TRBD2	TRBJ2-1	TRBV12-5	CASGLGLTSGGSNEQFF
17	TRBD2	TRBJ2-1	TRBV19	CASSKGGGLAGFGEQFF
19	TRBD2	TRBJ2-3	TRBV7-2	CASSLYRTSGSSTTDTQYF
14	NA	TRBJ1-2	TRBV28	CASSQAQGRYGYTF
17	TRBD2	TRBJ2-2	TRBV4-3	CASSQGLAGDLAGELFF
13	NA	TRBJ1-4	TRBV7-9	CASTFMENEKLFF
11	NA	TRBJ1-5	TRBV6-5	CASRENQPQHF
16	TRBD1	TRBJ1-6	TRBV6-5	CASSYSVGQPNSPLHF
13	NA	TRBJ2-3	TRBV24-1	CATAQSGIGAQYF
15	TRBD1	TRBJ1-4	TRBV5-1	CASSPRQGADEKLFF
16	TRBD2	TRBJ2-7	TRBV18	CASSRTSGGPSYEQYF
14	TRBD1	TRBJ1-4	TRBV3-1/TRBV3-2	CASSPGQGNEKLFF
14	NA	TRBJ2-3	TRBV18	CASSPVGGTDTQYF
12	NA	TRBJ1-5	TRBV2	CASQAQDQPQHF
16	NA	TRBJ1-3	TRBV2	CASSPDRTSSGNTIYF
16	TRBD2	TRBJ2-5	TRBV2	CASRTILAGGQETQYF
15	TRBD1	TRBJ1-5	TRBV24-1	CATSDRTGAYQPQHF
14	NA	TRBJ1-2	TRBV20-1	CSASPPGGPGGYTF
17	TRBD1	TRBJ1-3	TRBV11-2	CASSLSSGTDSGNTIYF
17	TRBD2	TRBJ2-5	TRBV4-2	CASSQEPTSGGGVAQYF
15	TRBD2	TRBJ2-7	TRBV6-1	CASSEGSGGTYEQYF
13	NA	TRBJ2-7	TRBV3-1/TRBV3-2	CASSHRSVYEQYF
14	NA	TRBJ1-3	TRBV11-2	CASSLSAGANTIYF
16	TRBD2	TRBJ2-1	TRBV7-2	CASSLGSGNLYNEQFF
14	NA	TRBJ1-2	TRBV28	CASSTGGGNYGYTF
15	NA	TRBJ2-3	TRBV10-2	CASREGPQGADTQYF
14	NA	TRBJ2-4	TRBV10-3	CAIGRDSAKNIQYF
16	NA	TRBJ1-3	TRBV7-2	CASSDHPGVSGNTIYF
18	NA	TRBJ1-5	TRBV19	CASSISMFQGYSNQPQHF
17	NA	TRBJ2-2	TRBV5-1	CASSPSAASGDTGELFF
17	NA	TRBJ2-3	TRBV6-1	CASSEGTPLFSTDTQYF
16	TRBD1	TRBJ2-5	TRBV15	CATSRGTGQGSETQYF
15	NA	TRBJ1-1	TRBV14	CASSQDLGTPFEAFF
17	TRBD2	TRBJ2-7	TRBV28	CASSPFSGLAYSYEQYF
14	NA	TRBJ1-2	TRBV19	CASSLPQEIYGYTF